These 19 T cell receptor beta chains were sequenced from one sample in a study of T cells in women clearing cervical HPV infection (dated by TCRdb to 2016 to 2018). To prepare the library, the immunoSEQ multiplex PCR assay was applied. The clones in this table, taken by TCRdb from immuneACCESS, are in-frame only. Not every clone is retained; where verified, under half of the shortfall comes from an unresolved V gene, and the cause of the rest is unknown. The data table for this sample lists under 50,000 clones. 6.4% of the sample rests with the top ten. The sequenced material came from blood buffy coat. Receptor source: a woman aged 18-70 years with a cervical HPV16 infection that either progressed to CIN3+ or cleared (not recorded which).

Comment on this clone: The observed sequence ends 3 residues before the CDR3 terminus, with the missing tail filled in from the germline J gene. V usage is TRBV7-3 and J usage is TRBJ2-5, with 8 positions matching TRBD1. Trimming removed 5 bases from V and 2 bases from J; junction bases left unmatched: 1. The CDR3 spans 13 residues. Germline assignment: CDR1 SGHTA and CDR2 FQGTGA. The CDR3 region is CASSRDRQETQYF. The CDR3 bases that were read are TGTGCCAGCAGCCGGGACAGGCAAGAGACC.

On this clone itself: The read terminates 3 residues ahead of where the CDR3 ends, so the germline J gene completes it. This chain connects TRBV7-8 to TRBJ1-2; a possible D gene is TRBD1 (5 bases). CDR1 is SGHVS and CDR2 is FQNEAQ in the germline V gene. The CDR3 extends over 16 amino acids. CDR3 bases read: TGTGCCAGCAGCTTACTCTTAGCGGGGACCTCCTACGAC. Translating it yields CASSLLLAGTSYD. The whole CDR3 sequence is CASSLLLAGTSYDYTF.

Turning to this clone: The CDR3 goes on 3 residues after the read ends, and that part is filled in from the germline J gene. This chain joins TRBV20-1 and TRBJ1-6, with a tentative D call TRBD1 (5 bases). CDR1 and CDR2 from the germline V gene are DFQATT and SNEGSKA (reference sequence). The length of the CDR3 is 15 residues. The ends were cut back, 5 bases at V and 4 bases at J, with 15 bases in the middle. CDR3 sequence: CSARGDPNYNSPLHF. The sequenced CDR3 bases are TGCAGTGCTCGGGGGGACCCGAATTATAATTCACCC.

About this clone: The CDR3 goes on 3 residues after the read ends, and that part is filled in from the germline J gene. This chain connects TRBV5-1 to TRBJ2-2, with D possibly matching TRBD1 (5 bases). The CDR3 loop spans 15 amino acids. Germline CDR1 reads SGHRS; CDR2 reads YFSETQ. CDR3 amino acids: CASGSGNSGANVLFF. CDR3 DNA (partial): TGCGCCAGCGGTTCAGGGAACTCTGGGGCCAACGTG.

As concerns this clone: The CDR3 end lies 3 residues beyond the end of the read and is filled in from the germline J gene. This chain links TRBV19 with TRBJ2-2; tentative D call: TRBD1 (5 bases). This CDR3 spans 16 amino acids. Germline V CDR1 and CDR2: LNHDA, SQIVND (reference sequence). CDR3 residues: CASSITRYSGANVLFF. The covered CDR3 bases are TGTGCCAGTAGTATAACCCGATACTCTGGGGCCAACGTG.

On this clone: The sequenced fragment ends 3 residues before the CDR3 boundary, so the rest is inferred from the germline J gene. V is TRBV10-3 and J is TRBJ2-7; no clear D. The V gene's germline CDR1 is ENHRY and CDR2 SYGVKD. The CDR3 has 10 residues. Trimming left V 7 bases short and J 4 bases short, with 5 bases between. The CDR3 DNA, read in part, is TGTGCCATCACCCTATACGAG. Encoded protein: CAITLYE. The whole CDR3 sequence reads CAITLYEQYF.

A word on this clone: Sequencing ends 3 residues short of the CDR3 end; the germline J gene provides the rest. The chain couples TRBV5-5 to TRBJ1-2; the match to TRBD1 covers 8 bases. Germline V lookup: CDR1 SGHKS, CDR2 YYEKEE (reference sequence). The CDR3 is 14 amino acids. J lost 7 bases, V lost 0 bases, and 5 bases had no gene match. The CDR3 DNA, read in part, is TGTGCCAGCAGCTTGGAGGCAGGGGGCTTTGGC. This translates into CASSLEAGGFG. The entire CDR3 is CASSLEAGGFGYTF.

For this clone: The read is 3 residues too short to cover the CDR3 end, so that end is filled in from the germline J gene. The chain carries TRBV18 and TRBJ2-3; tentative D call: TRBD2 (6 bases). This CDR3 is 15 amino acids long. Germline CDR1 reads KGHSH; CDR2 reads LQKENI. Partial CDR3 DNA: TGTGCCAGCTCACCGATCGGGGGAAGAGGAGAGACG. Amino acids: CASSPIGGRGET. In full, the CDR3 is CASSPIGGRGETQYF. Filled out from reference TRBV18 and TRBJ2-3, the complete variable domain reads NAGVMQNPRHLVRRRGQEARLRCSPMKGHSHVYWYRQLPEEGLKFMVYLQKENIIDESGMPKERFSAEFPKEGPSILRIQQVVRGDSAAYFCASSPIGGRGETQYFGPGTRLTVL.

CDR3 in amino acids: CASSLGTGGTDTQYF. The part of the CDR3 DNA that was read is TGTGCCAGCAGCCTAGGGACAGGGGGCACAGATACG. The chain combines TRBV5-6 with TRBJ2-3, with TRBD1 identical over 10 bases. The read ends 3 residues early relative to the CDR3; the germline J gene fills the gap. Germline V gene sequence: CDR1 SGHDT, CDR2 YYEEEE. The junction had 3 bases not matched to a gene; V was cut back by 4 bases and J by 1 base. The CDR3 covers 15 residues.

Concerning this clone itself: Germline is not matched at one junction end, which may reflect a read error. The CDR3 goes on 3 residues after the read ends, and that part is filled in from the germline J gene. J is TRBJ2-5 and V is TRBV10-3, with TRBD2 matching 8 bases. Germline CDR1 and CDR2: ENHRY and SYGVKD. The CDR3 has 15 residues. The CDR3 sequence is CAISGTSGPQGTQYF. The part of the CDR3 DNA that was read is TGTGCCATCAGTGGTACTAGCGGACCTCAAGGGACC.

Concerning this clone: The read finishes 3 residues shy of the CDR3 end, and the germline J gene is used to complete it. V usage is TRBV5-1 and J usage is TRBJ1-1; D gene uncertain. This CDR3 contains 15 residues. The V end was cut by 5 bases, the J end by 0 bases, with 14 bases between. CDR1 SGHRS and CDR2 YFSETQ come from the germline V gene. CDR3 sequence: CASRFGERLNTEAFF. Incomplete CDR3 DNA: TGCGCCAGCAGATTTGGTGAACGGTTGAACACTGAA.

As concerns this clone: The read is 3 residues too short to cover the CDR3 end, so that end is filled in from the germline J gene. The V and J genes are TRBV11-1 and TRBJ2-7; 8 bases are a match to TRBD2. The CDR3 is 15 residues long. V lost 1 base to trimming and J lost 2 bases; unmatched junction nucleotides: 4. The germline V gene has CDR1 SGHAT and CDR2 FQDESV (reference sequence). The sequenced part of the CDR3 DNA is TGTGCCAGCAGCTTAGAACTAGCGGACACCTACGAG. Protein sequence: CASSLELADTYE. The whole CDR3 is CASSLELADTYEQYF.

As regards this clone: The read comes to an end 3 residues before the CDR3 does, leaving the germline J gene to fill in the end. The chain employs TRBV2 and TRBJ1-1, with a tentative D call TRBD1 (6 bases). The CDR3 length is 18 residues. Germline-derived CDR1 and CDR2 are SNHLY and FYNNEI. V was clipped by 4 bases and J by 0 bases, with 21 bases between them. This chain's CDR3 is CASSVLGASEGLNTEAFF. Incomplete CDR3 DNA: TGTGCCAGCAGTGTTTTGGGGGCTTCTGAGGGGTTGAACACTGAA.

Concerning this clone: The read terminates 3 residues ahead of where the CDR3 ends, so the germline J gene completes it. The V call is TRBV18, the J call TRBJ1-6; D call uncertain. V lost 6 bases, J lost 6 bases, and 6 bases lay in between. The CDR3 length is 12 residues. Germline V gene sequence: CDR1 KGHSH, CDR2 LQKENI. The CDR3 loop is CASSRSNSPLHF. The sequenced part of the CDR3 DNA is TGTGCCAGCTCCCGGTCTAATTCACCC.

In the case of this clone: The CDR3 end falls 3 residues outside the read, so it is completed with the germline J gene. Other DNA sequences in this sample translate to the same CDR3. The chain carries TRBV5-1 and TRBJ1-1; D is perhaps TRBD1 (6 bases). Germline loops: CDR1 SGHRS, CDR2 YFSETQ. This CDR3 comprises 14 residues. Trimming left V 2 bases short and J 0 bases short, with 8 bases between. The CDR3 bases that were read are TGCGCCAGCAGCTTACAGGGTATGAACACTGAA. Protein product: CASSLQGMNTE. The complete CDR3 sequence is CASSLQGMNTEAFF.

CDR3 DNA, as far as it was read: TGTGCCAGTAGTATCTGGACTAGCGGGAGGGCCCACAATGAG. Translating it yields CASSIWTSGRAHNE. The complete CDR3 protein is CASSIWTSGRAHNEQFF. The gene calls are TRBV19 and TRBJ2-1; 15 bases are a match to TRBD2. The read terminates 3 residues before the CDR3 end, so the remaining end is supplied by the germline J gene. After removal of 3 bases from V and 5 bases from J, the junction contained 5 bases not matched to a gene. Germline CDR1 LNHDA, CDR2 SQIVND (reference sequence). The CDR3 contains 17 residues.

As to this clone: The read is 3 residues too short to cover the CDR3 end, so that end is filled in from the germline J gene. V usage is TRBV16 and J usage is TRBJ1-2, with D unclear. From germline, CDR1 is KGHSY and CDR2 FQNENV. CDR3 size: 12 residues. CDR3 amino acids: CASSPTPNDYTF. The sequenced part of the CDR3 DNA is TGTGCCAGCAGCCCCACCCCTAACGAC.

As concerns this clone: The read is 3 residues too short to cover the CDR3 end, so that end is filled in from the germline J gene. This sequence joins TRBV28 and TRBJ2-5; TRBD2 agrees at 11 bases. Trimming at V came to 4 bases and at J to 3 bases, leaving 4 bases not matched to a gene. Germline V CDR1 and CDR2: MDHEN, SYDVKM. This CDR3 is 15 amino acids long. The CDR3 here is CASSSILAGEETQYF. The CDR3 bases that were read are TGTGCCAGCAGTTCCATACTAGCGGGAGAAGAGACC.

As concerns this clone: The sequence runs out 3 residues before the end of the CDR3; the remainder is reconstructed from the germline J gene. The chain is built from TRBV20-1 and TRBJ2-3, with 7 bases aligning to TRBD1. Looked up from germline, CDR1 is DFQATT and CDR2 is SNEGSKA (reference sequence). The CDR3 consists of 14 residues. The part of the CDR3 DNA that was read is TGCAGTGCTCTGGACAGGACGCCCAATCAGCCG. It yields the protein CSALDRTPNQP. The whole CDR3 sequence is CSALDRTPNQPQYF.